The 22 T cell receptor beta chains below were found in one sample sequenced in a study of CD8 T cells in Susac syndrome. When the RNA was reverse transcribed, random hexamers were used with an input of about 0.5 to 1 ug. TCRdb called the immunoSEQ multiplex PCR reads again in MiXCR, with one record for every CDR3 protein. The data show about 190,000 distinct CDR3 sequences, approximately 94% seen once. Sequencing input: CD4+ T cells from PBMCs. The receptors derive from a human donor with Susac syndrome.

The genes are TRBV29-1 and TRBJ2-5, with D tentatively TRBD1 (6 bases). The CDR3 spans 12 residues. Germline assignment: CDR1 SQVTM and CDR2 ANQGSEA. The ends were cut back, 4 bases at V and 3 bases at J, with 9 bases in the middle. CDR3 region: CSVGQGKETQYF. DNA for the CDR3: TGCAGCGTTGGGCAGGGGAAAGAGACCCAGTACTTC.

This clonotype was observed once. The chain recombines TRBV20-1 with TRBJ1-2, with D unresolved. The CDR3 has 11 residues. V was cut by 2 bases and J by 8 bases, with 9 bases left in between. Germline CDR1 and CDR2: DFQATT and SNEGSKA (reference sequence). The CDR3 is CSARSGRGYTF. CDR3 sequence (DNA): TGCAGTGCTAGATCCGGACGAGGCTACACCTTC.

The chain employs TRBV20-1 and TRBJ1-1; D is uncertain. Germline CDR1 and CDR2: DFQATT and SNEGSKA (reference sequence). The CDR3 has 12 residues. The V end was cut by 5 bases, the J end by 1 base, with 8 bases between. The chain's CDR3 is CSARTANTEAFF. Written as DNA, the CDR3 is TGCAGTGCTCGGACGGCGAACACTGAAGCTTTCTTT.

The chain joins TRBV30 to TRBJ2-5; D may correspond to TRBD1 or TRBD2 (5 bases each). The germline gives CDR1 GTSNPN, CDR2 SVGIG (reference sequence). The CDR3 sequence is 13 residues long. Trimming cost V 0 bases and J 4 bases, with 9 bases left between them. The CDR3: CAWSVQGPETQYF. The CDR3 DNA is TGTGCCTGGAGTGTCCAGGGACCAGAGACCCAGTACTTC.

The chain combines TRBV3-1 with TRBJ2-7; D unresolved. The CDR3 length is 14 residues. Germline CDR1 and CDR2: LGHDT and YNNKEL (reference sequence). Between the trimmed V and J ends, which lost 4 bases and 5 bases, there was a span of 15 bases. The CDR3 loop is CASSLVASRNEQYF. CDR3 DNA: TGTGCCAGCAGCCTAGTGGCGTCTCGCAACGAGCAGTACTTC.

The J gene is TRBJ2-5, the V gene TRBV20-1; 7 bases align to TRBD2. V lost 3 bases to trimming and J lost 3 bases; unmatched junction nucleotides: 4. Per the germline V gene, CDR1 is DFQATT and CDR2 is SNEGSKA (reference sequence). The CDR3 loop spans 13 amino acids. CDR3 nucleotides: TGCAGTGCTAGTCAGGGAGGGGAAGAGACCCAGTACTTC. Protein product: CSASQGGEETQYF.

J is TRBJ2-2 and V is TRBV30, with no clear D. Trimming cost V 7 bases and J 4 bases, with 13 bases left between them. CDR1 and CDR2 (germline): GTSNPN, SVGIG (reference sequence). This CDR3 region has 13 residues. This CDR3 is CAFTVMGTGELFF. CDR3 nucleotide sequence: TGTGCCTTCACAGTCATGGGCACCGGGGAGCTGTTTTTT.

This sequence joins TRBV19 and TRBJ2-2; D call uncertain. There are 12 residues in the CDR3. V lost 3 bases and J 6 bases, leaving 5 bases between the germline ends. CDR1 and CDR2 (germline): LNHDA, SQIVND (reference sequence). The CDR3 nucleotides are TGTGCCAGTAGTATTATCGCCGGGGAGCTGTTTTTT. Translated, it gives CASSIIAGELFF. The complete variable domain, with remaining parts taken from reference TRBV19 and TRBJ2-2, reads DGGITQSPKYLFRKEGQNVTLSCEQNLNHDAMYWYRQDPGQGLRLIYYSQIVNDFQKGDIAEGYSVSREKKESFPLTVTSAQKNPTAFYLCASSIIAGELFFGEGSRLTVL.

The chain carries TRBV5-4 and TRBJ2-5, with TRBD1 matching 7 bases. The CDR3 has 14 amino acids. The trim removed 3 bases at V and 7 bases at J, leaving 9 bases unmatched. Germline V gene data show CDR1 as SGHNT and CDR2 as YYREEE (reference sequence). CDR3 protein: CASSSDRFGGTQYF. DNA for the CDR3: TGTGCCAGCAGCTCGGACAGGTTCGGCGGGACCCAGTACTTC.

This chain links TRBV9 with TRBJ2-1; 8 nucleotides match TRBD2. In germline, CDR1 is SGDLS, CDR2 YYNGEE. The CDR3 loop spans 15 amino acids. The ends lost 4 bases at V and 6 bases at J; junction bases unmatched: 9. The CDR3 loop reads CASSPGGRGRNEQFF. CDR3 coding DNA: TGTGCCAGCAGCCCGGGAGGGAGGGGACGCAATGAGCAGTTCTTC.

The V call is TRBV3-1, the J call TRBJ2-7; D remains ambiguous. With 2 bases removed from V and 6 bases from J, the gap between germline ends came to 5 bases. The CDR3 covers 11 residues. The germline V gene encodes CDR1 LGHDT and CDR2 YNNKEL (reference sequence). CDR3 in DNA: TGTGCCAGCAGCCAAAAGGGCGAGCAGTACTTC. Translating it yields CASSQKGEQYF.

V and J are TRBV5-6 and TRBJ1-2, with D tentatively TRBD1 (5 bases). This CDR3 is built from 15 residues. Germline V lookup: CDR1 SGHDT, CDR2 YYEEEE. Between the trimmed V and J ends, which lost 4 bases and 3 bases, there was a span of 16 bases. CDR3 residues: CASSPVGATDYGYTF. The DNA of the CDR3 is TGTGCCAGCAGCCCCGTAGGGGCGACGGACTATGGCTACACCTTC. Full variable domain (outside the CDR3, taken from reference TRBV5-6 and TRBJ1-2): DAGVTQSPTHLIKTRGQQVTLRCSPKSGHDTVSWYQQALGQGPQFIFQYYEEEERQRGNFPDRFSGHQFPNYSSELNVNALLLGDSALYLCASSPVGATDYGYTFGSGTRLTVV.

V gene TRBV11-2 combines with J gene TRBJ1-2; 12 nucleotides line up with TRBD1. CDR1 and CDR2 (germline): SGHAT, FQNNGV. With 4 bases clipped from V and 0 bases from J, the junction kept 9 bases outside the gene matches. The CDR3 loop spans 18 amino acids. Here the CDR3 reads CASSSTGTGGFSNYGYTF. CDR3 DNA: TGTGCCAGCAGCTCCACCGGGACAGGGGGCTTCTCTAACTATGGCTACACCTTC.

The chain is built from TRBV6-2 or TRBV6-3 and TRBJ1-5; the D gene is possibly TRBD1 (5 bases). The V gene's germline CDR1 is MNHEY and CDR2 SVGEGT. The V end lost 7 bases, the J end lost 3 bases, and 16 bases lay between the germline ends. The CDR3 is 15 amino acids. The CDR3 region has the DNA TGTGCCAGCACCCCCGGGGACGGCGCCAATCAGCCCCAGCATTTT. Protein product: CASTPGDGANQPQHF.

The chain employs TRBV12-3 or TRBV12-4 and TRBJ2-2; D possibly matches TRBD1 or TRBD2 (6 bases each). Trimming took 5 bases from V and 6 from J, leaving 16 bases between them. The CDR3 sequence is 15 residues long. In DNA, the CDR3 is TGTGCCAGCAGTCCTGACAGGACGGGGGCCGGGGAGCTGTTTTTT. Its translation: CASSPDRTGAGELFF.

This rearrangement joins TRBV12-3 or TRBV12-4 to TRBJ1-2; unclear D gene. V was cut by 6 bases and J by 2 bases, with 10 bases left in between. The CDR3 sequence is 13 residues long. The CDR3 reads CASSQEENYGYTF. CDR3 bases: TGTGCCAGCAGCCAGGAAGAGAACTATGGCTACACCTTC.

This clonotype appeared once. The chain employs TRBV15 and TRBJ2-3, with D tentatively TRBD1 (5 bases). The V gene lost 1 base and the J gene lost 3 bases, with 11 bases spanning the gap. The CDR3 extends over 15 amino acids. Germline CDR1 and CDR2: LNHNV and YYDKDF (reference sequence). CDR3 sequence reads: CATSRGQPDTDTQYF. CDR3 DNA sequence: TGTGCCACCAGCAGAGGACAGCCCGATACAGATACGCAGTATTTT.

The chain employs TRBV7-3 and TRBJ1-4; a possible D gene is TRBD1 (6 bases). V lost 0 bases to trimming and J lost 3 bases, with 11 bases between them. CDR3 length: 16 amino acids. Germline CDR1 and CDR2: SGHTA and FQGTGA. CDR3 sequence (DNA): TGTGCCAGCAGCTTAACAGGGGGTCGGGCTAATGAAAAACTGTTTTTT. It specifies CASSLTGGRANEKLFF.

The chain is built from TRBV30 and TRBJ1-2; no clear D gene. The CDR3 has 12 amino acids. Trimming pared 2 bases from V and 4 bases from J, leaving 8 bases between. Germline-derived CDR1 and CDR2 are GTSNPN and SVGIG (reference sequence). CDR3 nucleotides: TGTGCCTGGAGTCCTGGCAGCTATGGCTACACCTTC. It specifies CAWSPGSYGYTF.

The chain is built from TRBV20-1 and TRBJ2-7; D may be TRBD1 (5 bases). V dropped 4 bases and J dropped 4 bases, with 8 bases sitting between them. CDR1 is DFQATT, CDR2 SNEGSKA, per germline (reference sequence). CDR3 size: 11 residues. Written as DNA, the CDR3 is TGCAGTGCTATAGACAGTTACGAGCAGTACTTC. Amino acid sequence: CSAIDSYEQYF.

This clonotype was seen a single time. The chain combines TRBV5-1 with TRBJ2-1; 13 bases are shared with TRBD2. CDR1 is SGHRS and CDR2 is YFSETQ in the germline V gene. After removal of 3 bases from V and 3 bases from J, the junction contained 6 bases not matched to a gene. CDR3 length: 17 amino acids. The CDR3, as DNA: TGCGCCAGCAGCTACACCGGACTAGCGGGGGTCTACAATGAGCAGTTCTTC. It translates to CASSYTGLAGVYNEQFF.

The chain is built from TRBV27 and TRBJ2-7, with TRBD2 matching 8 bases. Per germline, CDR1 MNHEY and CDR2 SMNVEV (reference sequence). J was trimmed by 6 bases and V by 3 bases; bases with no gene match: 7. This CDR3 is built from 14 residues. The CDR3 sequence: CASSFVAGSAEQYF. DNA for the CDR3: TGTGCCAGCAGTTTTGTAGCGGGGTCCGCCGAGCAGTACTTC.